This T cell receptor (beta chain) was found in a study of glioma-infiltrating T cells after dendritic cell vaccination. The overall study: Patients had newly diagnosed or recurrent glioblastoma and received dendritic cell vaccines.

The CDR3 loop spans 14 amino acids. The germline V gene encodes CDR1 LNHDA and CDR2 SQIVND (reference sequence). With 5 bases removed from V and 2 bases from J, the gap between germline ends came to 11 bases. Assay used: immunoSEQ multiplex PCR; TCRdb lists only in-frame clones, some missing. Of under 30,000 clones listed, roughly 86% are singletons. Time point of the sample: after dendritic cell vaccination, including at tumor progression/relapse. V is TRBV19 and J is TRBJ2-3, with D maybe TRBD2 (6 bases). This specimen was blood, taken after dendritic cell vaccination. This receptor was identified in a human donor with glioblastoma. The CDR3 loop is CASSWTTDTDTQYF. CDR3 DNA sequence: TGTGCCAGTAGTTGGACTACCGACACAGATACGCAGTATTTT.